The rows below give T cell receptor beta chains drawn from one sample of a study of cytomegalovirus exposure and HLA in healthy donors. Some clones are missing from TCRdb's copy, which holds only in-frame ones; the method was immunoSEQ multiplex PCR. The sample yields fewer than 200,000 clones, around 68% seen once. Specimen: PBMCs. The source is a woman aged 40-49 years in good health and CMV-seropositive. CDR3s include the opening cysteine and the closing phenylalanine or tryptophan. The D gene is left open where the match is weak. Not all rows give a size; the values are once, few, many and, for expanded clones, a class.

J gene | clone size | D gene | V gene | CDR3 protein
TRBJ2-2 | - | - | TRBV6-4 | CASISGQNTGELFF
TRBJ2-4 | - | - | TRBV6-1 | CASSEFGDWTKNIQYF
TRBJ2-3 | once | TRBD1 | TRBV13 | CASSPLSGGDTQYF
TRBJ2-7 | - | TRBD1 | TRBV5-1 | CASSPGGPGSYEQYF
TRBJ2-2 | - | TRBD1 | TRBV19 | CASTRGGQAVPGELFF
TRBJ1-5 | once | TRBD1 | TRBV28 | CASSSGQGNQPQHF
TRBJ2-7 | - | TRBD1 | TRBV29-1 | CSVPLGQGVSYEQYF
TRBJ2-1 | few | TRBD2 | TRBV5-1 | CASSLGLAGAHEQFF
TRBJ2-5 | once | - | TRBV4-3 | CASSQVRTGPGAQYF
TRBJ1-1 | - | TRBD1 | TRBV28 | CASRAAQGLNTEAFF
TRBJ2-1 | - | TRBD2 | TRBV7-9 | CASSFRGGGNEQFF
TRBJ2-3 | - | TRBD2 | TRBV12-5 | CASGSGLAADTQYF
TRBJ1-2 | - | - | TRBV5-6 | CASSPAFRASNSYGYTF
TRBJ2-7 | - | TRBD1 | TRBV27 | CASRIGQAYYEQYF
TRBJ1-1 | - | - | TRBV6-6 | CASRSQGWEAFF
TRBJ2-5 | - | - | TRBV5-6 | CASSPQAGETQYF
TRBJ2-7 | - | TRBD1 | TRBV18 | CASSPGTAYEQYF
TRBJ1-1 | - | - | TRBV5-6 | CASSRGGGTEAFF
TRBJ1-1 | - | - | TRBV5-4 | CASSPRQGGTEAFF
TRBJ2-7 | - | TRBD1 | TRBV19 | CASSKHHKGQVNEQYF
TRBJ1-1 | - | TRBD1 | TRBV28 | CASSLAGGYTEAFF
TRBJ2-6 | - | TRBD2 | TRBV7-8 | CASSIRRGAGANVLTF
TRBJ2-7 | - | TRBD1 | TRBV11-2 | CASSYSGQLSYEQYF
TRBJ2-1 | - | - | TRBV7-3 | CASSLTSTNEQFF
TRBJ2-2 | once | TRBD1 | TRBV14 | CASRTGVDTGELFF
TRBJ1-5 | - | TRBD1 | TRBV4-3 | CASSQDKWLGGQTYSNQPQHF
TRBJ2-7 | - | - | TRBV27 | CASCRDSGSYEQYF
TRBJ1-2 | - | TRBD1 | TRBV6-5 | CASRRDSGWDGYTF
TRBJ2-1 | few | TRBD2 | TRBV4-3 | CASSGSGGEQFF
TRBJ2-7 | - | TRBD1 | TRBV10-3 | CAILGQGAYEQYF
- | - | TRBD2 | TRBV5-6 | CASSGGRLDLPEQYF
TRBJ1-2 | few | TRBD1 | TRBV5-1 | CASSLGDSYGYTF
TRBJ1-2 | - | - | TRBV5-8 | CASSPHERGYTF
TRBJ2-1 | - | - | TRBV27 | CASSSAQGSEQFF
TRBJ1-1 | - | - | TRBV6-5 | CASSYRGANTEAFF
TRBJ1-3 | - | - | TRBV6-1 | CASSEGSDSGNTIYF
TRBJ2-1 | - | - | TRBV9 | CASSGTVSYNEQFF
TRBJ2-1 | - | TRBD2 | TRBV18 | CASLGSVRGSYNEQFF
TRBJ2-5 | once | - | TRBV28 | CASTMTRGLTETQYF
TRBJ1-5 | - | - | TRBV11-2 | CASSLGQHNQPQHF
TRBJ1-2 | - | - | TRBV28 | CASRGPVLYGYTF
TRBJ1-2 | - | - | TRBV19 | CASSVSGEGNYGYTF
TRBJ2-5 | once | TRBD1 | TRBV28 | CASSWTGAMEETQYF
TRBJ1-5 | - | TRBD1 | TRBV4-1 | CASSPQGEMAQHF
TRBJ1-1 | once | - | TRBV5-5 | CASSLRSVNTEAFF